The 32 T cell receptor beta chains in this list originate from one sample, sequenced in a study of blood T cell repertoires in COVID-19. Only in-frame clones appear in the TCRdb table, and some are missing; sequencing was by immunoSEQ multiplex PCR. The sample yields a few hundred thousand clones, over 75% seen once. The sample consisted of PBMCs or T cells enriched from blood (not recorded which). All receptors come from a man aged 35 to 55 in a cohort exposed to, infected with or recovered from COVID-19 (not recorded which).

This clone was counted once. Here the CDR3 reads CASSIIGAPGNNEQFF. The CDR3 coding sequence is TGTGCCAGTAGTATTATAGGAGCCCCTGGTAACAATGAGCAGTTCTTC. This rearrangement joins TRBV19 to TRBJ2-1; D call uncertain. Trimming stripped 3 bases from V and 5 bases from J, with 17 bases between. The CDR3 length is 16 residues. Germline V gene data show CDR1 as LNHDA and CDR2 as SQIVND (reference sequence).

The CDR3 loop reads CASSLGNSPDTQYF. CDR3 sequence (DNA): TGTGCCAGCAGCTTAGGTAACAGCCCAGATACGCAGTATTTT. This chain links TRBV11-3 with TRBJ2-3, with unresolved D. The V end was cut by 1 base, the J end by 4 bases, with 9 bases between. CDR3 size: 14 residues. Germline assignment: CDR1 SGHNT and CDR2 YENEEA. Looking up the rest from reference TRBV11-3 and TRBJ2-3 gives the full variable domain: EAGVVQSPRYKIIEKKQPVAFWCNPISGHNTLYWYLQNLGQGPELLIRYENEEAVDDSQLPKDRFSAERLKGVDSTLKIQPAELGDSAVYLCASSLGNSPDTQYFGPGTRLTVL.

CDR3 DNA: TGTGCCAGCAGCTTGCGCAGGACAGGGGCCTCGAACACTGAAGCTTTCTTT. Translating gives CASSLRRTGASNTEAFF. The J gene is TRBJ1-1, the V gene TRBV5-6; 9 nucleotides line up with TRBD1. Germline loops: CDR1 SGHDT, CDR2 YYEEEE. The junction had 8 bases not matched to a gene; V was cut back by 1 base and J by 1 base. The CDR3 contains 17 residues.

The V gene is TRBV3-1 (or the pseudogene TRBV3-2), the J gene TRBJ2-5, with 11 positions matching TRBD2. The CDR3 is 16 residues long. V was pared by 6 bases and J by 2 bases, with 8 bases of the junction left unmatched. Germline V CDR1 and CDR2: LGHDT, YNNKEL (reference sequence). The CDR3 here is CASRSMGLAVQETQYF. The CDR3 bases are TGTGCCAGCAGATCAATGGGACTAGCGGTTCAAGAGACCCAGTACTTC.

CDR3 bases: TGTGCCAGCAGTGCAGGGGGATGGAATCAGCCCCAGCATTTT. Amino acids: CASSAGGWNQPQHF. The chain employs TRBV25-1 and TRBJ1-5; TRBD1 matches 7 bases. Germline V gene sequence: CDR1 MGHDK, CDR2 SYGVNS. The junction had 4 bases not matched to a gene; V was cut back by 4 bases and J by 4 bases. This CDR3 contains 14 residues.

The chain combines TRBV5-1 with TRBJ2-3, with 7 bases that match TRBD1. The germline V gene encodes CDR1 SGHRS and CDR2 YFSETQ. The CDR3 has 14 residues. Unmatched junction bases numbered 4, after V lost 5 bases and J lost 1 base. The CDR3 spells CASRPGTGTDTQYF. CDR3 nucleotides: TGCGCCAGCAGGCCCGGGACAGGCACAGATACGCAGTATTTT. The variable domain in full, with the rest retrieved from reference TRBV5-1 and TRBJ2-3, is KAGVTQTPRYLIKTRGQQVTLSCSPISGHRSVSWYQQTPGQGLQFLFEYFSETQRNKGNFPGRFSGRQFSNSRSEMNVSTLELGDSALYLCASRPGTGTDTQYFGPGTRLTVL.

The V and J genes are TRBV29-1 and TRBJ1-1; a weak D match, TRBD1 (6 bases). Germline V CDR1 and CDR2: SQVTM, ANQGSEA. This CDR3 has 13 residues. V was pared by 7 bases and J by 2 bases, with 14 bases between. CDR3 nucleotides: TGCAGCGGATGGGACACCCCTAACACTGAAGCTTTCTTT. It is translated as CSGWDTPNTEAFF.

The CDR3 protein is CAISEEWIGGTGSNYGYTF. CDR3 DNA: TGTGCCATCAGTGAAGAGTGGATTGGGGGGACAGGAAGTAACTATGGCTACACCTTC. The chain has TRBV10-3 and TRBJ1-2; 8 nucleotides match TRBD1. This CDR3 is 19 amino acids long. Germline assignment: CDR1 ENHRY and CDR2 SYGVKD. V was pared by 3 bases and J by 1 base, with 16 bases of the junction left unmatched.

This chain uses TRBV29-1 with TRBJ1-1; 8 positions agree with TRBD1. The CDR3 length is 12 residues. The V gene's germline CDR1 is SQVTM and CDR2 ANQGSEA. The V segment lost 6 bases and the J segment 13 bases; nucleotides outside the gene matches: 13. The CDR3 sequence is CSVDRDRLGVFF. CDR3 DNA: TGCAGCGTCGATCGGGACAGGTTAGGGGTTTTCTTT.

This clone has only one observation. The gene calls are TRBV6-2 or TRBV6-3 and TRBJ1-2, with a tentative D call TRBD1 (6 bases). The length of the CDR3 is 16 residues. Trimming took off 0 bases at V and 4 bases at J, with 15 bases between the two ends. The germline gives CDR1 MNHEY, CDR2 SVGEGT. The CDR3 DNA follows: TGTGCCAGCAGTTACTCTGGGACACAGAGAGGCTATGGCTACACCTTC. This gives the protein CASSYSGTQRGYGYTF.

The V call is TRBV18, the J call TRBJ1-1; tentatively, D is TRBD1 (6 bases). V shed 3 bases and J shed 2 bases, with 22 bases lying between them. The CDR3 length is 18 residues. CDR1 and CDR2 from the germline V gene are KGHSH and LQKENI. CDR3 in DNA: TGTGCCAGCTCACCCTCATTACGCCAGGGACACTCAAACACTGAAGCTTTCTTT. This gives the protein CASSPSLRQGHSNTEAFF.

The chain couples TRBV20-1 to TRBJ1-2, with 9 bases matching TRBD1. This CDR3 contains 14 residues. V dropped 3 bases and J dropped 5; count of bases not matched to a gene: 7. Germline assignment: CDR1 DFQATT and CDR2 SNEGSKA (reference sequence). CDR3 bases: TGCAGTGCTAGTGCCCCGGGACAGGGTTATGGCTACACCTTC. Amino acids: CSASAPGQGYGYTF.

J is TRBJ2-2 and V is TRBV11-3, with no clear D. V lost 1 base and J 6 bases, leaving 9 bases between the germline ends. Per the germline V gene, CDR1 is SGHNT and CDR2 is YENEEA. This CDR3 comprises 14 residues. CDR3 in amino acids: CASSLGSAAGELFF. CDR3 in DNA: TGTGCCAGCAGCTTAGGCAGCGCTGCCGGGGAGCTGTTTTTT. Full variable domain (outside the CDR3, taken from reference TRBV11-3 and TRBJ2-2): EAGVVQSPRYKIIEKKQPVAFWCNPISGHNTLYWYLQNLGQGPELLIRYENEEAVDDSQLPKDRFSAERLKGVDSTLKIQPAELGDSAVYLCASSLGSAAGELFFGEGSRLTVL.

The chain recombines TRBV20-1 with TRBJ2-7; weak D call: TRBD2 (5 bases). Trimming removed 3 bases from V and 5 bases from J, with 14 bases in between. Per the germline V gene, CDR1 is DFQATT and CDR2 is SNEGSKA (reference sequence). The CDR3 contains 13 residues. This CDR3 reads CSASRGRRNEQYF. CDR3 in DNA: TGCAGTGCTAGTCGTGGGAGACGGAACGAGCAGTACTTC.

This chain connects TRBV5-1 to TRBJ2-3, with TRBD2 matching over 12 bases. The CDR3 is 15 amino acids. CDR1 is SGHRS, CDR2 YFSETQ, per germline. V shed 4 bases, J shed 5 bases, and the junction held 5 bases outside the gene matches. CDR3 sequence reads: CASSLGLAGIDTQYF. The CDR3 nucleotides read TGCGCCAGCAGCCTAGGACTAGCGGGAATAGATACGCAGTATTTT.

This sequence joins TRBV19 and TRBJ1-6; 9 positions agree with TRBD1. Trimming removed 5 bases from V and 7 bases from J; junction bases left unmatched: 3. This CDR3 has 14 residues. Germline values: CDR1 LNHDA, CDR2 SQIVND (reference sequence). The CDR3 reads CASSHRGPNSPLHF. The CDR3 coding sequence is TGTGCCAGTAGTCACAGGGGGCCCAATTCACCCCTCCACTTT.

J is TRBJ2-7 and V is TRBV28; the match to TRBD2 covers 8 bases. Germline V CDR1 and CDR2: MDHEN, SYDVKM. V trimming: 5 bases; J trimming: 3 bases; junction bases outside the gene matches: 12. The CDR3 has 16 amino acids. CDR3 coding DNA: TGTGCCAGCAGTCCCTCCGGGACTAGTTCTCTCTACGAGCAGTACTTC. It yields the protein CASSPSGTSSLYEQYF.

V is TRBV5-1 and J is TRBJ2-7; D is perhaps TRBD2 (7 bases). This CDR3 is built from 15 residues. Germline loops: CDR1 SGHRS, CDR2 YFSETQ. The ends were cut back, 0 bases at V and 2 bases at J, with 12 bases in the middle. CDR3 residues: CASSLAPGGPYEQYF. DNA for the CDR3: TGCGCCAGCAGCTTGGCGCCGGGGGGCCCCTACGAGCAGTACTTC. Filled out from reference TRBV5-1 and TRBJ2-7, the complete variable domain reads KAGVTQTPRYLIKTRGQQVTLSCSPISGHRSVSWYQQTPGQGLQFLFEYFSETQRNKGNFPGRFSGRQFSNSRSEMNVSTLELGDSALYLCASSLAPGGPYEQYFGPGTRLTVT.

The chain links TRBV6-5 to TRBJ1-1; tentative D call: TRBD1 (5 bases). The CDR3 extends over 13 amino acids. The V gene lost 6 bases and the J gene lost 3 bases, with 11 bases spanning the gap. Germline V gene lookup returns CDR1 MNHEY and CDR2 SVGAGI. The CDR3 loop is CASSLGGDTEAFF. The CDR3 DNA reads TGTGCCAGCAGCTTGGGGGGGGACACTGAAGCTTTCTTT.

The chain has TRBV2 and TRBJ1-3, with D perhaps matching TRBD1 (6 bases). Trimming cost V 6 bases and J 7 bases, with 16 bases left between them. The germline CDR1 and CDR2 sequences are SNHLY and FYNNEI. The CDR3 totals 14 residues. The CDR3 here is CASRPPGQPNTIYF. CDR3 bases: TGTGCCAGCAGGCCCCCTGGACAGCCCAACACCATATATTTT.

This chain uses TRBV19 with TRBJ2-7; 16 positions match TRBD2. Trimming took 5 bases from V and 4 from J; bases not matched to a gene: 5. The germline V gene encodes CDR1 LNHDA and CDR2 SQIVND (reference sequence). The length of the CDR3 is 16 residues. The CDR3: CASSPEGLAGGYEQYF. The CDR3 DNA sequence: TGTGCCAGTAGTCCCGAGGGACTAGCGGGAGGGTACGAGCAGTACTTC.

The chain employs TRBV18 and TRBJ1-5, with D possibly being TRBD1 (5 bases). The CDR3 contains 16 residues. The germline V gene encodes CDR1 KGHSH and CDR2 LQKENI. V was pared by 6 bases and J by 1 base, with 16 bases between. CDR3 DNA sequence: TGTGCCAGCTCTACAGACAGACCCGGGAGCAATCAGCCCCAGCATTTT. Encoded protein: CASSTDRPGSNQPQHF. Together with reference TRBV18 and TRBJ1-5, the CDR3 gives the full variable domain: NAGVMQNPRHLVRRRGQEARLRCSPMKGHSHVYWYRQLPEEGLKFMVYLQKENIIDESGMPKERFSAEFPKEGPSILRIQQVVRGDSAAYFCASSTDRPGSNQPQHFGDGTRLSIL.

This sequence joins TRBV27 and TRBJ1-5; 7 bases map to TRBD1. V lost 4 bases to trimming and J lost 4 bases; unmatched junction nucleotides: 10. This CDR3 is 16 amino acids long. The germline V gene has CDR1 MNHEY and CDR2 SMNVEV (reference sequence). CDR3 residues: CASSSSSGTANQPQHF. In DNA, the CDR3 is TGTGCCAGCAGTTCCTCGTCCGGGACAGCAAATCAGCCCCAGCATTTT.

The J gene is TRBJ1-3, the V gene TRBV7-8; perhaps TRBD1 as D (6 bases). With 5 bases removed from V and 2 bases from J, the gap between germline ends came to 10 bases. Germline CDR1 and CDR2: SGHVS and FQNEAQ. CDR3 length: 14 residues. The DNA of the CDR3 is TGTGCCAGCAGCGTGGACAGTACTGGAAACACCATATATTTT. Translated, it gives CASSVDSTGNTIYF.

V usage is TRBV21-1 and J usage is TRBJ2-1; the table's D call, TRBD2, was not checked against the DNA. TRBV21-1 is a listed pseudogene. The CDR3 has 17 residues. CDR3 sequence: CASSKKTSGRADNEQFF. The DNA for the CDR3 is TGTGCCAGCAGCAAAAAAACTAGCGGGAGGGCCGACAATGAGCAGTTCTTC.

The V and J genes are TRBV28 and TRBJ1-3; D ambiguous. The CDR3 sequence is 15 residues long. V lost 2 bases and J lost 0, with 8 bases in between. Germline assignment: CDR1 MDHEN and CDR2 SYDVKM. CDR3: CASSLMVSSGNTIYF. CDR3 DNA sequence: TGTGCCAGCAGTTTAATGGTTAGCTCTGGAAACACCATATATTTT.

CDR3: CASSPGTASGNTIYF. CDR3 nucleotide sequence: TGTGCCAGTAGTCCTGGGACAGCCTCTGGAAACACCATATATTTT. V usage is TRBV19 and J usage is TRBJ1-3, with TRBD1 matching over 7 bases. CDR3 size: 15 residues. Trimming took 5 bases from V and 0 from J; bases not matched to a gene: 4. Germline V gene data show CDR1 as LNHDA and CDR2 as SQIVND (reference sequence).

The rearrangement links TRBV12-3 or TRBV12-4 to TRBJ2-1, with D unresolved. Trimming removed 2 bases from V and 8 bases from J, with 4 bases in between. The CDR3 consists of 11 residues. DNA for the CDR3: TGTGCCAGCAGTTTATCCTATGAGCAGTTCTTC. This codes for CASSLSYEQFF.

The CDR3 loop reads CASSSGSNYEQFF. In DNA, the CDR3 is TGCGCCAGCAGTAGCGGGAGTAACTATGAGCAGTTCTTC. The chain is built from TRBV5-1 and TRBJ2-1; 9 nucleotides match TRBD2. There are 13 residues in the CDR3. CDR1 SGHRS and CDR2 YFSETQ come from the germline V gene. V trimming: 5 bases; J trimming: 8 bases; junction bases outside the gene matches: 5.

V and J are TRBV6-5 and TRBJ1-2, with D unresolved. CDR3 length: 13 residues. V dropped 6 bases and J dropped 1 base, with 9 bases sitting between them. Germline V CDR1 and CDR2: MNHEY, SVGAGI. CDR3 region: CASRAESNYGYTF. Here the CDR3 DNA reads TGTGCCAGCAGGGCAGAAAGTAACTATGGCTACACCTTC.

The CDR3 DNA sequence: TGTGCCAGCACCGTTGACAGCTACACTGAAGCTTTCTTT. Translated, it gives CASTVDSYTEAFF. The chain recombines TRBV7-9 with TRBJ1-1; maybe TRBD1 (5 bases). Germline V gene lookup returns CDR1 SEHNR and CDR2 FQNEAQ (reference sequence). This CDR3 spans 13 amino acids. The V end lost 7 bases, the J end lost 3 bases, and 12 bases lay between the germline ends.

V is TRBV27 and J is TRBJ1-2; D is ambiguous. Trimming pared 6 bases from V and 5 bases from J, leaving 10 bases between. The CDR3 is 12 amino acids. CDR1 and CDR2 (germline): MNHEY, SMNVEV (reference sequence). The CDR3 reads CASRTTQYGYTF. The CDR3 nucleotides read TGTGCCAGCAGAACAACGCAATATGGCTACACCTTC.